Listed here are 16 T cell receptor beta chains from one sample, sequenced in a study of shared clonotypes between healthy human individuals. Method: immunoSEQ multiplex PCR; TCRdb's copy keeps in-frame clones and lacks some. The sample holds some 2,500,000 clones, roughly 92% seen once. The sequencing input was naive CD4+ T cells from PBMCs. Subset given: CD45RA+ positively selected. These receptors were obtained from a man between 18 and 35 years old in good health. Some clones in this sample may be carry-over from other donors' samples.

This clone was recorded once. Other DNA sequences from this sample encode an identical CDR3 as well. CDR3 sequence: CASSLQGDTQYF. The CDR3 bases are TGCGCCAGCAGCTTACAGGGGGATACGCAGTATTTT. The chain links TRBV5-1 to TRBJ2-3, with 7 bases matching TRBD1. V lost 2 bases to trimming and J lost 6 bases; unmatched junction nucleotides: 0. The CDR3 runs 12 residues. The V gene's germline CDR1 is SGHRS and CDR2 YFSETQ.

V is TRBV21-1 and J is TRBJ2-1; no DNA check was done on the table's D call, TRBD2. TRBV21-1 is a pseudogene segment. This CDR3 region has 17 residues. The CDR3 reads CASSKGGSGPPYNEQFF. Here the CDR3 DNA reads TGTGCCAGCAGCAAAGGTGGTAGCGGGCCTCCCTACAATGAGCAGTTCTTC.

The chain carries TRBV7-9 and TRBJ1-5, with 9 nucleotides matching TRBD1. Trimming at V came to 4 bases and at J to 5 bases, leaving 6 bases not matched to a gene. The length of the CDR3 is 15 residues. The V gene's germline CDR1 is SEHNR and CDR2 FQNEAQ (reference sequence). CDR3 sequence reads: CASSSGTGTDQPQHF. DNA of the CDR3: TGTGCCAGCAGCTCCGGGACAGGGACGGATCAGCCCCAGCATTTT.

The chain employs TRBV6-5 and TRBJ1-2; TRBD1 might be the D (5 bases). CDR3 length: 14 amino acids. Germline V gene data show CDR1 as MNHEY and CDR2 as SVGAGI. With 6 bases removed from V and 7 bases from J, the gap between germline ends came to 18 bases. CDR3 coding DNA: TGTGCCAGCAGCTCTTGGGTGGGGCCCGGTGGCTACACCTTC. Encoded protein: CASSSWVGPGGYTF.

J is TRBJ1-5 and V is TRBV9, with unresolved D. Germline V gene sequence: CDR1 SGDLS, CDR2 YYNGEE. This CDR3 has 13 amino acids. Between the trimmed V and J ends, which lost 4 bases and 4 bases, there was a span of 9 bases. The CDR3 sequence is CASSLDLNQPQHF. The CDR3 region has the DNA TGTGCCAGCAGCCTCGACCTGAATCAGCCCCAGCATTTT.

The chain combines TRBV9 with TRBJ1-1; perhaps TRBD1 as D (5 bases). Germline V gives CDR1 SGDLS, CDR2 YYNGEE. V was trimmed by 2 bases and J by 1 base, leaving 9 bases between them. The CDR3 runs to 14 residues. CDR3 sequence reads: CASSVDSRNTEAFF. In DNA, the CDR3 is TGTGCCAGCAGCGTTGACAGCCGGAACACTGAAGCTTTCTTT.

The V and J genes are TRBV5-1 and TRBJ2-2; D might be TRBD1 or TRBD2, each matching 5 bases. Germline V gene data show CDR1 as SGHRS and CDR2 as YFSETQ. The CDR3 is 17 amino acids. V dropped 6 bases and J dropped 3 bases, with 21 bases sitting between them. The CDR3: CASTRLPGLGDTGELFF. Here the CDR3 DNA reads TGCGCCAGCACCCGACTCCCCGGACTGGGGGACACCGGGGAGCTGTTTTTT.

The chain couples TRBV6-5 to TRBJ2-4; 7 nucleotides match TRBD2. The CDR3 runs 15 residues. The junction had 6 bases not matched to a gene; V was cut back by 2 bases and J by 5 bases. Germline V gene lookup returns CDR1 MNHEY and CDR2 SVGAGI. CDR3 residues: CASSYRREIQNIQYF. For the CDR3, the DNA is TGTGCCAGCAGTTACAGGCGGGAGATCCAAAACATTCAGTACTTC.

The CDR3 reads CASSPLQGGEKLFF. DNA for the CDR3: TGTGCCAGCAGCCCGCTTCAGGGGGGGGAAAAACTGTTTTTT. This chain connects TRBV7-3 to TRBJ1-4; TRBD1 aligns across 7 bases. The trim removed 5 bases at V and 8 bases at J, leaving 8 bases unmatched. This CDR3 is built from 14 residues. CDR1 and CDR2 (germline): SGHTA, FQGTGA.

The chain couples TRBV4-3 to TRBJ2-3, with 12 bases aligning to TRBD2. CDR3 length: 19 residues. The germline V gene has CDR1 LGHNA and CDR2 YSLEER. The V and J ends lost 3 bases and 1 base, in that order; junction bases with no gene match: 11. This CDR3 is CASSHPPQTSGSGTDTQYF. For the CDR3, the DNA is TGCGCCAGCAGCCATCCGCCTCAGACTAGCGGGAGTGGCACAGATACGCAGTATTTT.

The CDR3 reads CATSRGAGLGHQPQHF. CDR3 DNA sequence: TGTGCCACCAGCAGGGGCGCCGGGCTCGGGCATCAGCCCCAGCATTTT. The chain joins TRBV15 to TRBJ1-5; D not resolved. The germline V and J ends were trimmed by 3 bases and 5 bases, with 17 bases remaining between them. The CDR3 has 16 residues. CDR1 is LNHNV, CDR2 YYDKDF, per germline (reference sequence).

The chain links TRBV2 to TRBJ2-2; 10 positions agree with TRBD2. Germline V gene data show CDR1 as SNHLY and CDR2 as FYNNEI. This CDR3 has 15 amino acids. V was pared by 4 bases and J by 4 bases, with 3 bases of the junction left unmatched. The CDR3 reads CASSGTSGTTGELFF. The CDR3 DNA sequence: TGTGCCAGCAGTGGCACTAGCGGGACCACCGGGGAGCTGTTTTTT.

This clone was seen only once. The rearrangement joins TRBV7-9 to TRBJ2-2; perhaps TRBD1 as D (6 bases). Germline-derived CDR1 and CDR2 are SEHNR and FQNEAQ (reference sequence). CDR3 size: 15 residues. Trimming left V 5 bases short and J 6 bases short, with 16 bases between. CDR3 in DNA: TGTGCCAGCAGCGGACAGCTCCTGGGAGCCGGGGAGCTGTTTTTT. Translated, it gives CASSGQLLGAGELFF.

V gene TRBV9 combines with J gene TRBJ1-4; D is possibly TRBD1 (5 bases). Germline V CDR1 and CDR2: SGDLS, YYNGEE. V was clipped by 0 bases and J by 7 bases, with 13 bases between them. The CDR3 sequence is 15 residues long. The CDR3 DNA is TGTGCCAGCAGCGTAGAAGACAGCAGAGTTGAAAAACTGTTTTTT. Translation: CASSVEDSRVEKLFF.

The V gene is TRBV27, the J gene TRBJ1-2, with D unclear. V lost 3 bases and J lost 4, with 15 bases in between. Germline-derived CDR1 and CDR2 are MNHEY and SMNVEV (reference sequence). CDR3 size: 15 residues. CDR3 in amino acids: CASSLFFGESYGYTF. Written as DNA, the CDR3 is TGTGCCAGCAGTTTGTTTTTTGGGGAGAGCTATGGCTACACCTTC.

The J gene is TRBJ2-3, the V gene TRBV5-8; the D is unclear. The CDR3 covers 15 residues. Between the trimmed V and J ends, which lost 4 bases and 1 base, there was a span of 13 bases. Germline assignment: CDR1 SGHTS and CDR2 YDEGEE. Written as DNA, the CDR3 is TGTGCCAGCAGCCTAGGGTTAGTCGGCACAGATACGCAGTATTTT. Its translation: CASSLGLVGTDTQYF.